A single sample is the source of the 8 T cell receptor beta chains below, sequenced in a study of T cell repertoires in cytomegalovirus infection. TCRdb fed the reads into MiXCR, producing one record per CDR3 protein. The sample gives hundreds of thousands of distinct CDR3 sequences, less than 35% of which show up once; around 12% is in the top ten. These TCRs are of unknown antigen specificity. Material: cultured CD8+ T cells from PBMCs, obtained from culture after CMV antigen stimulation. The source is a human donor in good health (CMV status not recorded). Some clones in this sample may be carry-over from other donors' samples.

The chain couples TRBV5-4 to TRBJ1-6; 8 nucleotides match TRBD1. The trim removed 0 bases at V and 7 bases at J, leaving 3 bases unmatched. CDR3 length: 15 residues. Germline values: CDR1 SGHNT, CDR2 YYREEE (reference sequence). The CDR3 spells CASSLGGQANSPLHF. In DNA, the CDR3 is TGTGCCAGCAGCTTGGGGGGACAGGCAAATTCACCCCTCCACTTT.

The V gene is TRBV7-9, the J gene TRBJ1-2; tentatively, D is TRBD1 (6 bases). Germline V gene sequence: CDR1 SEHNR, CDR2 FQNEAQ (reference sequence). V was clipped by 5 bases and J by 7 bases, with 11 bases between them. The CDR3 sequence is 12 residues long. This CDR3 is CASSPRGPGYTF. DNA for the CDR3: TGTGCCAGCAGCCCCAGGGGACCTGGCTACACCTTC.

Here the CDR3 DNA reads TGTGCCAGCAGCCCTTCGGGGGTAAATGAAAAACTGTTTTTT. This sequence encodes CASSPSGVNEKLFF. The chain recombines TRBV7-9 with TRBJ1-4; the D gene is possibly TRBD1 (5 bases). The CDR3 has 14 amino acids. Trimming took 5 bases from V and 5 from J, leaving 12 bases between them. The germline V gene has CDR1 SEHNR and CDR2 FQNEAQ (reference sequence).

About this clonotype: A much larger clone is a single base away; this may be a read error. The J gene is TRBJ1-1, the V gene TRBV13, with TRBD1 matching over 8 bases. Germline CDR1 PRHDT, CDR2 FYEKMQ (reference sequence). The CDR3 length is 12 residues. J was trimmed by 6 bases and V by 4 bases; bases with no gene match: 1. DNA for the CDR3: TGTGCCAGCAGCTCGGACAGGGCTGAAGCTTTCTTT. This codes for CASSSDRAEAFF.

This chain connects TRBV4-1 to TRBJ2-1; the match to TRBD1 covers 10 bases. With 1 base clipped from V and 8 bases from J, the junction kept 17 bases outside the gene matches. The CDR3 contains 19 residues. In germline, CDR1 is MGHRA, CDR2 YSYEKL. The CDR3 DNA sequence: TGCGCCAGCAGCCAAGCTGTTGTCCCGCGACAGGGGGCAAAGTATGAGCAGTTCTTC. Residues: CASSQAVVPRQGAKYEQFF.

The chain recombines TRBV5-1 with TRBJ1-2, with D possibly matching TRBD1 (5 bases). Germline lookup yields CDR1 SGHRS and CDR2 YFSETQ. The CDR3 length is 15 residues. The germline V and J ends were trimmed by 4 bases and 4 bases, with 17 bases remaining between them. The CDR3 protein is CASSPTDISIYGYTF. The DNA of the CDR3 is TGCGCCAGCAGCCCGACGGACATATCAATCTATGGCTACACCTTC. Full variable domain (missing parts from reference TRBV5-1 and TRBJ1-2): KAGVTQTPRYLIKTRGQQVTLSCSPISGHRSVSWYQQTPGQGLQFLFEYFSETQRNKGNFPGRFSGRQFSNSRSEMNVSTLELGDSALYLCASSPTDISIYGYTFGSGTRLTVV.

J is TRBJ2-3 and V is TRBV12-3 or TRBV12-4; the D gene is possibly TRBD2 (6 bases). V lost 5 bases and J 6 bases, leaving 9 bases between the germline ends. The CDR3 is made up of 12 amino acids. CDR3 loop: CASSGGRDTQYF. CDR3 coding DNA: TGTGCCAGCAGTGGAGGGCGGGATACGCAGTATTTT.

This chain joins TRBV7-6 and TRBJ2-7; 9 bases align to TRBD1. V lost 6 bases and J lost 6; bases outside the gene matches: 12. CDR1 is SGHVS and CDR2 is FNYEAQ in the germline V gene. The CDR3 is made up of 15 amino acids. The CDR3 spells CASSYGQGPTVEQYV. The CDR3 DNA is TGTGCCAGCAGTTATGGACAGGGGCCGACTGTCGAGCAGTACGTC.